These T cell receptor beta chains were read from a single sample in a study of vaccination and CD4 T cells after COVID-19. TCRdb re-derived calls from the PCR reads in MiXCR, one entry per CDR3 protein. The sample consists of about 19,000 distinct CDR3 sequences, about 44% of them appearing once. No antigen has been assigned to these receptors. Sequencing used CD4+ T cells from blood, cultured in vitro, obtained before SARS-CoV-2 vaccination. The receptors come from a human donor who had recovered from COVID-19. CDR3s include the opening cysteine and the closing phenylalanine or tryptophan. The order of the fields is clone size, V gene, J gene, D gene, CDR3 protein, CDR3 DNA. A D gene is named only where the DNA matches it firmly. Size is stated for part of the rows, as once, few or many counts, or as a class when the clone is expanded.

clone size: .; V gene: TRBV30; J gene: TRBJ1-1; D gene: .; CDR3 protein: CAWSVQAGEAFF; CDR3 DNA: TGTGCCTGGAGTGTACAGGCAGGGGAAGCTTTCTTT
clone size: .; V gene: TRBV2; J gene: TRBJ1-5; D gene: TRBD1; CDR3 protein: CASRKAAGGIQPQHF; CDR3 DNA: TGTGCCAGCAGGAAAGCGGCAGGGGGCATCCAGCCCCAGCATTTT
clone size: .; V gene: TRBV19; J gene: TRBJ2-3; D gene: TRBD2; CDR3 protein: CASSLGLATDTQYF; CDR3 DNA: TGTGCCAGTAGTCTGGGACTAGCGACAGATACGCAGTATTTT
clone size: once; V gene: TRBV1; J gene: TRBJ1-6; D gene: .; CDR3 protein: CTSSQVRMDSPLHF; CDR3 DNA: TGCACCAGCAGCCAAGTAAGGATGGACTCACCCCTCCACTTT
clone size: few; V gene: TRBV19; J gene: TRBJ1-1; D gene: TRBD1; CDR3 protein: CASRDGSSGQKNTEAFF; CDR3 DNA: TGTGCCAGTAGGGACGGATCATCGGGACAGAAGAACACTGAAGCTTTCTTT
clone size: .; V gene: TRBV20-1; J gene: TRBJ2-1; D gene: .; CDR3 protein: CSARGVMGSSSYNEQFF; CDR3 DNA: TGCAGTGCCCGCGGCGTCATGGGTTCTAGCTCCTACAATGAGCAGTTCTTC
clone size: .; V gene: TRBV24-1; J gene: TRBJ2-3; D gene: .; CDR3 protein: CATSDSLGLATDTQYF; CDR3 DNA: TGTGCCACCAGTGATTCCCTCGGGCTAGCTACAGATACGCAGTATTTT
clone size: few; V gene: TRBV6-1; J gene: TRBJ1-1; D gene: .; CDR3 protein: CASSEIWGRRPNTEAFF; CDR3 DNA: TGTGCCAGCAGTGAAATTTGGGGTCGCCGACCGAACACTGAAGCTTTCTTT
clone size: .; V gene: TRBV6-1; J gene: TRBJ1-5; D gene: .; CDR3 protein: CASSGKGRAGSNQPQHF; CDR3 DNA: TGTGCCAGCAGTGGAAAGGGGAGGGCGGGGAGCAATCAGCCCCAGCATTTT
clone size: .; V gene: TRBV30; J gene: TRBJ1-6; D gene: .; CDR3 protein: CAWSPIEGQRNSPLHF; CDR3 DNA: TGTGCCTGGAGCCCAATCGAAGGACAGCGAAATTCACCCCTCCACTTT
clone size: .; V gene: TRBV20-1; J gene: TRBJ2-7; D gene: TRBD2; CDR3 protein: CSARTSGSYEQYF; CDR3 DNA: TGCAGTGCTCGGACTAGCGGGAGCTACGAGCAGTACTTC
clone size: .; V gene: TRBV7-8; J gene: TRBJ2-1; D gene: TRBD2; CDR3 protein: CPSSPRAGVSSYNEQFF; CDR3 DNA: TGTCCCAGCAGCCCGCGTGCGGGAGTATCTTCCTACAATGAGCAGTTCTTC
clone size: .; V gene: TRBV20-1; J gene: TRBJ1-1; D gene: TRBD1; CDR3 protein: CSVTGGGEYTEAFF; CDR3 DNA: TGCAGTGTTACAGGGGGGGGAGAATACACTGAAGCTTTCTTT
clone size: once; V gene: TRBV4-2; J gene: TRBJ1-1; D gene: TRBD1; CDR3 protein: CASRQGNLNTEAFF; CDR3 DNA: TGTGCCAGCAGACAGGGGAACCTGAACACTGAAGCTTTCTTT
clone size: .; V gene: TRBV20-1; J gene: TRBJ2-1; D gene: .; CDR3 protein: CSARDAGPDEQFF; CDR3 DNA: TGCAGTGCTAGAGATGCAGGCCCCGATGAGCAGTTCTTC
clone size: .; V gene: TRBV11-2; J gene: TRBJ1-1; D gene: .; CDR3 protein: CASNHGNTEAFF; CDR3 DNA: TGTGCCAGCAACCACGGGAACACTGAAGCTTTCTTT
clone size: .; V gene: TRBV7-9; J gene: TRBJ2-1; D gene: TRBD2; CDR3 protein: CASSRGASGGDYNEQFF; CDR3 DNA: TGTGCCAGCAGCCGCGGGGCTAGCGGGGGGGATTACAATGAGCAGTTCTTC
clone size: .; V gene: TRBV20-1; J gene: TRBJ2-3; D gene: TRBD2; CDR3 protein: CSAEALAGQADTQYF; CDR3 DNA: TGCAGTGCAGAGGCCCTAGCGGGTCAGGCAGATACGCAGTATTTT
clone size: .; V gene: TRBV12-3/TRBV12-4; J gene: TRBJ1-2; D gene: TRBD1; CDR3 protein: CASSSQGQGGGYTF; CDR3 DNA: TGTGCCAGCAGTTCTCAGGGACAGGGGGGCGGCTACACCTTC
clone size: .; V gene: TRBV6-1; J gene: TRBJ2-1; D gene: TRBD2; CDR3 protein: CASSHQRLAGGTINEQFF; CDR3 DNA: TGTGCCAGCAGCCACCAGAGACTAGCGGGAGGGACAATCAATGAGCAGTTCTTC
clone size: .; V gene: TRBV7-8; J gene: TRBJ2-1; D gene: .; CDR3 protein: CASLGGGRQFF; CDR3 DNA: TGTGCCAGCCTTGGGGGAGGTCGGCAGTTCTTC
clone size: .; V gene: TRBV7-8; J gene: TRBJ2-6; D gene: .; CDR3 protein: CASSSNAGFSGANVLTF; CDR3 DNA: TGTGCCAGCAGCTCTAACGCGGGGTTCTCTGGGGCCAACGTCCTGACTTTC
clone size: few; V gene: TRBV28; J gene: TRBJ1-1; D gene: .; CDR3 protein: CATLLDKAFF; CDR3 DNA: TGTGCCACCCTTCTCGATAAAGCTTTCTTT
clone size: .; V gene: TRBV27; J gene: TRBJ1-1; D gene: TRBD1; CDR3 protein: CASRVDRVNTEAFF; CDR3 DNA: TGTGCCAGCAGGGTGGACAGGGTTAACACTGAAGCTTTCTTT
clone size: few; V gene: TRBV28; J gene: TRBJ1-5; D gene: TRBD1; CDR3 protein: CASGTGSQPQHF; CDR3 DNA: TGTGCCAGTGGGACAGGGAGTCAGCCCCAGCATTTT
clone size: .; V gene: TRBV11-3; J gene: TRBJ2-5; D gene: TRBD1; CDR3 protein: CASTQGGGQGKTQYF; CDR3 DNA: TGTGCCAGCACCCAAGGGGGAGGACAGGGGAAGACCCAGTACTTC
clone size: few; V gene: TRBV20-1; J gene: TRBJ2-1; D gene: TRBD2; CDR3 protein: CSAQREGGSEQFF; CDR3 DNA: TGCAGTGCCCAGCGGGAGGGCGGGAGTGAGCAGTTCTTC
clone size: .; V gene: TRBV7-2; J gene: TRBJ2-7; D gene: .; CDR3 protein: CASSKEYEQYF; CDR3 DNA: TGTGCCAGCAGCAAAGAGTACGAGCAGTACTTC
clone size: few; V gene: TRBV2; J gene: TRBJ1-1; D gene: TRBD1; CDR3 protein: CASSESGTVNTEAFF; CDR3 DNA: TGTGCCAGCAGTGAGAGTGGGACAGTTAACACTGAAGCTTTCTTT
clone size: few; V gene: TRBV6-1; J gene: TRBJ1-2; D gene: .; CDR3 protein: CASSRDQWVSYGYTF; CDR3 DNA: TGTGCCAGCAGTCGGGATCAGTGGGTGAGCTATGGCTACACCTTC
clone size: once; V gene: TRBV2; J gene: TRBJ1-2; D gene: .; CDR3 protein: CASRLQGSSYGYTF; CDR3 DNA: TGTGCCAGCAGACTCCAGGGATCGAGCTATGGCTACACCTTC
clone size: .; V gene: TRBV6-1; J gene: TRBJ2-7; D gene: TRBD1; CDR3 protein: CASVDISRGQGNYEQYF; CDR3 DNA: TGTGCCAGCGTAGATATCTCTCGAGGACAGGGCAACTACGAGCAGTACTTC
clone size: few; V gene: TRBV27; J gene: TRBJ2-3; D gene: .; CDR3 protein: CASSFYGTDTQYF; CDR3 DNA: TGTGCCAGCAGTTTCTATGGCACAGATACGCAGTATTTT
clone size: .; V gene: TRBV20-1; J gene: TRBJ1-5; D gene: .; CDR3 protein: CSASTRWGQPQHF; CDR3 DNA: TGCAGTGCTAGCACTCGCTGGGGTCAGCCCCAGCATTTT
clone size: .; V gene: TRBV19; J gene: TRBJ1-6; D gene: TRBD1; CDR3 protein: CASAGTGGSPLHF; CDR3 DNA: TGTGCCAGTGCCGGGACAGGGGGTTCACCCCTCCACTTT
clone size: .; V gene: TRBV5-6; J gene: TRBJ2-1; D gene: .; CDR3 protein: CASSFSGTPSYNEQFF; CDR3 DNA: TGTGCCAGCAGCTTTTCCGGGACTCCATCCTACAATGAGCAGTTCTTC
clone size: few; V gene: TRBV24-1; J gene: TRBJ2-1; D gene: TRBD2; CDR3 protein: CATCGTSGSNEQFF; CDR3 DNA: TGTGCCACCTGCGGGACTAGCGGGTCCAATGAGCAGTTCTTC